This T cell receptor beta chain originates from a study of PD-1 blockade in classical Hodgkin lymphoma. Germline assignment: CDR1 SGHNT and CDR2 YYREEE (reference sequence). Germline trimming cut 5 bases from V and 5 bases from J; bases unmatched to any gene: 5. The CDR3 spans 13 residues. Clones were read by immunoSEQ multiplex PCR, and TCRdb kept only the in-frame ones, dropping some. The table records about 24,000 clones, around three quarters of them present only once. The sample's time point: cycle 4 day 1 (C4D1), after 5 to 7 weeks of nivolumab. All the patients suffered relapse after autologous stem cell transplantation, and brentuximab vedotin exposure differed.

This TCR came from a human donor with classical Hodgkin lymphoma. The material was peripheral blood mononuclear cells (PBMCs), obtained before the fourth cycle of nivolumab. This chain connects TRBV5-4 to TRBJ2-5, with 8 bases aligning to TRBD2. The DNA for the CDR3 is TGTGCCAGCAGACCGGGGGGGTCGGAGACCCAGTACTTC. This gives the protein CASRPGGSETQYF.